The rows below give T cell receptor beta chains drawn from one sample of a study of identifying expanded T cells in peripheral blood. The repertoire was sequenced with immunoSEQ multiplex PCR; TCRdb's copy has only in-frame clones and lacks some. The sample contains approximately 59,000 clones, approximately 90% of which appear only once. The sample consisted of blood. These receptors all stem from a person aged 18 to 70 in good health. CDR3s leave out the opening cysteine and the closing phenylalanine or tryptophan.

>TRBJ1-2|TRBV15
ATTDRVRSGYT
>TRBJ2-5|TRBV5-6
ASSATSGETQY
>TRBJ1-1|TRBV11-3
ASSLSLNTEAF
>TRBJ2-1|TRBV11-2
ASSLAGTSGGAQF
>TRBJ2-1|TRBV11-3
ASSPGLAGLYNEQF
>TRBJ2-7|TRBV2
ASSVRGTLYEQY
>TRBJ1-2|TRBV7-9
ASSTDRGYGYT
>TRBJ2-3|TRBV7-8
ASSLSVSGGGTDTQY
>TRBJ2-7|TRBV5-4
ASSFDAGGTYEQY
>TRBJ1-1|TRBV5-1
ASSPQGANTEAF
>TRBJ2-3|TRBV4-3
ASSPTGGGADTQY
>TRBJ2-7|TRBV2
ASSERQGNFIN
>TRBJ1-3|TRBV6-1
ASRRATGTGNTIY
>TRBJ1-5|TRBV6-6
ASSNAYRDQPQH
>TRBJ1-5|TRBV9
ASSVDVNQPQH
>TRBJ1-1|TRBV29-1
SVGGGTGNTEAF
>TRBJ2-3|TRBV27
ASSLNPPFTRTHRSTDTQY
>TRBJ2-7|TRBV10-3
AISIGSGLLSYEQY
>TRBJ1-1|TRBV9
ASSPSGGGGTEAF
>TRBJ1-6|TRBV2
ASSGGRTYNSPLH
>TRBJ1-4|TRBV28
ASSGRATNEKLF
>TRBJ1-5|TRBV7-8
ASTRSGTAIEPQH
>TRBJ1-4|TRBV11-2
ASSLVGVVAEKLF
>TRBJ1-2|TRBV5-4
ASSPGGGPYYGYT
>TRBJ2-3|TRBV29-1
SVVALAGRGDTQY
>TRBJ2-7|TRBV25-1
ASSPNQKQQTYEQY
>TRBJ2-1|TRBV28
ASESGNNEQF
>TRBJ2-1|TRBV2
ASRGWHNEQF
>TRBJ1-5|TRBV11-2
ASSLGDRQPQH
>TRBJ2-7|TRBV7-2
ASSLAPSGAQY
>TRBJ2-3|TRBV5-6
ASSQIGVLGSTDTQY
>TRBJ1-2|TRBV19
ASRNPRGYT
>TRBJ2-7|TRBV2
ASRQGRGEQY
>TRBJ2-7|TRBV4-2
ASSPTSRGKTYEQY
>TRBJ1-5|TRBV27
ASRLYRDRPNQPQH
>TRBJ1-3|TRBV15
ATSRRQVLDSGNTIY
>TRBJ2-3|TRBV5-1
ASSLDQRGQY
>TRBJ1-1|TRBV5-4
ASSGGTGNTEAF
>TRBJ1-1|TRBV5-1
ASSPRENTEAF
>TRBJ2-5|TRBV28
ASSLPSGGKETQY
>TRBJ2-1|TRBV11-2
ASSLVPDPSWQF
>TRBJ1-1|TRBV11-2
ASSFVWTGEVPEAF
>TRBJ1-2|TRBV30
AWMRTSLYGYT
>TRBJ2-1|TRBV18
ASSLGQNNEQF
>TRBJ2-7|TRBV4-1
ASSQEVRGFRHEQY
>TRBJ1-1|TRBV7-8
ASSPRHLNTEAF
>TRBJ2-3|TRBV29-1
SVNRDKSTDTQY
>TRBJ2-7|TRBV7-2
ASSLEISSYEQY
>TRBJ1-2|TRBV5-1
ASSFWGAEGYT